The rows below give T cell receptor beta chains drawn from one sample of a study of molecular identifiers for immune sequencing clone quantification. One entry per CDR3 protein, called by TCRdb with MiXCR from the PCR reads. The sample consists of 100,000 or so distinct CDR3 sequences, about 35% of them appearing once. The sequencing sample was made of naive CD8+ T cells from blood, with Jurkat cell RNA spiked in. Source of these receptors: a human donor in good health. Some libraries in this study had Jurkat cell RNA spiked in. Both conserved end residues are part of each CDR3. D genes are given only for firm matches. Expanded clones get a size class; other rows say once, few or many, or leave the size out.

v_gene: TRBV9
abundance: many
j_gene: TRBJ2-2
d_gene: .
CDR3aa: CASSPTKGEGTGELFF
CDR3nt: TGTGCCAGCAGCCCCACTAAAGGGGAAGGTACCGGGGAGCTGTTTTTT

v_gene: TRBV28
abundance: many
j_gene: TRBJ1-5
d_gene: .
CDR3aa: CASSFIAGRGQPQHF
CDR3nt: TGTGCCAGCAGTTTTATAGCAGGGAGGGGGCAGCCCCAGCATTTT

v_gene: TRBV6-2/TRBV6-3
abundance: .
j_gene: TRBJ2-7
d_gene: .
CDR3aa: CASSRDRGYEQYF
CDR3nt: TGTGCCAGCAGTCGGGACCGTGGCTACGAGCAGTACTTC

v_gene: TRBV29-1
abundance: many
j_gene: TRBJ1-4
d_gene: .
CDR3aa: CSVGKTNEKLFF
CDR3nt: TGCAGCGTTGGAAAGACTAATGAAAAACTGTTTTTT

v_gene: TRBV5-6
abundance: few
j_gene: TRBJ1-2
d_gene: .
CDR3aa: CASSSRDRRGYTF
CDR3nt: TGTGCCAGCAGCTCCCGGGACCGACGCGGCTACACCTTC

v_gene: TRBV6-5
abundance: few
j_gene: TRBJ2-7
d_gene: TRBD2
CDR3aa: CASSYSSGLAHEQYF
CDR3nt: TGTGCCAGCAGTTACTCGTCGGGACTAGCCCACGAGCAGTACTTC

v_gene: TRBV12-3/TRBV12-4
abundance: .
j_gene: TRBJ2-1
d_gene: .
CDR3aa: CASRPPLGEQFF
CDR3nt: TGTGCCAGCAGGCCTCCTCTAGGTGAGCAGTTCTTC

v_gene: TRBV12-3/TRBV12-4
abundance: few
j_gene: TRBJ1-5
d_gene: .
CDR3aa: CASSPGLNQPQHF
CDR3nt: TGTGCCAGCAGTCCGGGCCTCAATCAGCCCCAGCATTTT

v_gene: TRBV7-9
abundance: .
j_gene: TRBJ2-3
d_gene: .
CDR3aa: CASSPSSRTDTQNF
CDR3nt: TGTGCCAGCAGCCCGAGTTCCCGCACAGATACGCAGAATTTT

v_gene: TRBV29-1
abundance: few
j_gene: TRBJ2-7
d_gene: .
CDR3aa: CSVVGAEQYF
CDR3nt: TGCAGCGTTGTAGGAGCCGAGCAGTACTTC

v_gene: TRBV28
abundance: .
j_gene: TRBJ2-3
d_gene: .
CDR3aa: CATNRIGTDTQYF
CDR3nt: TGTGCCACCAATCGGATAGGCACAGATACGCAGTATTTT

v_gene: TRBV5-5
abundance: few
j_gene: TRBJ2-1
d_gene: .
CDR3aa: CASSLESSSYNEQFF
CDR3nt: TGTGCCAGCAGCTTGGAATCGAGCTCCTACAATGAGCAGTTCTTC

v_gene: TRBV9
abundance: .
j_gene: TRBJ2-4
d_gene: TRBD1
CDR3aa: CASSAIDRGAENIQYF
CDR3nt: TGTGCCAGCAGCGCCATTGACAGGGGGGCCGAAAACATTCAGTACTTC

v_gene: TRBV5-1
abundance: .
j_gene: TRBJ2-1
d_gene: TRBD1
CDR3aa: CASSLYGSGGAGYNEQFF
CDR3nt: TGCGCCAGCAGCTTGTACGGTTCAGGGGGCGCGGGTTACAATGAGCAGTTCTTC

v_gene: TRBV12-3/TRBV12-4
abundance: .
j_gene: TRBJ1-4
d_gene: .
CDR3aa: CAGSFIDATNEKLFF
CDR3nt: TGTGCCGGCAGTTTCATAGATGCAACTAATGAAAAACTGTTTTTT

v_gene: TRBV28
abundance: many
j_gene: TRBJ2-3
d_gene: TRBD2
CDR3aa: CASSTSGRAGGDTQYF
CDR3nt: TGTGCCAGCAGTACCAGCGGGAGGGCCGGGGGAGATACGCAGTATTTT

v_gene: TRBV6-1
abundance: few
j_gene: TRBJ2-3
d_gene: TRBD2
CDR3aa: CASYYLRDYPTDTQYF
CDR3nt: TGTGCCAGCTACTACCTCCGGGACTACCCCACAGATACGCAGTATTTT